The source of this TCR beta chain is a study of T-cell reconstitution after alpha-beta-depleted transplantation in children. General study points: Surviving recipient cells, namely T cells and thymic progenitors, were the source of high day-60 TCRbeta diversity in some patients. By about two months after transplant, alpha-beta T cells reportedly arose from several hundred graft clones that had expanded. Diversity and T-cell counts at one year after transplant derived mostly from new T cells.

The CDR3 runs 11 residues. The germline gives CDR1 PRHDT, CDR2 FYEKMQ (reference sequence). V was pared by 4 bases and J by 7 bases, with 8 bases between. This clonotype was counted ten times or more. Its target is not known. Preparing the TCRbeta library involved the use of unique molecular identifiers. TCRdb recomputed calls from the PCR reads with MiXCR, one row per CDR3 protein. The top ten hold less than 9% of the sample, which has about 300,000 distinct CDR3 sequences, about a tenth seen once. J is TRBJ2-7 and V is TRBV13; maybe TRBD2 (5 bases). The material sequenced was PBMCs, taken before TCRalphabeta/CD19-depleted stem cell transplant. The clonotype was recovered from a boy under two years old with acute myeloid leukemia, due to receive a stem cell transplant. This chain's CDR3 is CASSSTGEQYF. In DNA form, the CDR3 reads TGTGCCAGCAGCTCGACGGGGGAGCAGTACTTC.